Described below is a single TCR beta chain sequence and its context. The repertoire was sequenced with immunoSEQ multiplex PCR; TCRdb's copy has only in-frame clones and lacks some. The sample carries around 200,000 clones, about 94% recorded once. This sample stems from a study of control samples from healthy donors and cancer patients. The TCR comes from a man between 45 and 60 years old in good health. Sequencing input: blood.

The CDR3 reads CASSWGARYEQFF. The DNA for the CDR3 is TGTGCCAGCAGCTGGGGCGCCCGGTATGAGCAGTTCTTC. This chain links TRBV5-8 with TRBJ2-1; a possible D gene is TRBD1 (5 bases). Germline lookup yields CDR1 SGHTS and CDR2 YDEGEE. The CDR3 has 13 residues. V lost 3 bases and J lost 8, with 12 bases in between.